This T cell receptor (beta chain) was identified during a study of blood T cell repertoires in COVID-19. Study as a whole: T cells, B-cell-depleted T cells, or PBMCs supplied cDNA or gDNA.

In the authors' workflow: Amplification of reference gene primers was used by the study to estimate nucleated cell counts. The table came from immunoSEQ multiplex PCR; TCRdb's copy has only in-frame clones and leaves some out. That table furnishes V, J and clone size, whereas the DNA furnished D and trimming. The sample holds approximately 220,000 clones, approximately 81% seen once. V was clipped by 4 bases and J by 4 bases; unmatched bases: 5. This CDR3 spans 15 amino acids. Germline CDR1 MRHNA, CDR2 SNTAGT. The sequencing input was PBMCs or T cells enriched from blood (not recorded which). The chain has TRBV6-4 and TRBJ2-3; 10 nucleotides agree with TRBD2. The clonotype was recovered from a man in his forties who had recovered from COVID-19. CDR3 bases: TGTGCCAGCAGTGCACTAGCGGGACGGGCAGATACGCAGTATTTT. It is translated as CASSALAGRADTQYF.